This passage covers 7 T cell receptor beta chains from one sample sequenced in a study of T cells after yellow fever vaccination. TCRdb analysed the 5' RACE reads with MiXCR anew, one entry per CDR3 protein. This table holds a few hundred thousand distinct CDR3 sequences, around 10% found once. The starting material was CD4+ T cells sorted from PBMCs, obtained 5 days after the yellow fever booster vaccination. These receptors came from a man between 18 and 29 years old who received the YFV17D yellow fever vaccine.

This clonotype was detected many times. The rearrangement uses TRBV25-1 and TRBJ1-2; D gene uncertain. Looked up from germline, CDR1 is MGHDK and CDR2 is SYGVNS. This CDR3 is 15 amino acids long. Deletions cut 6 bases from V and 2 bases from J, with 16 bases between. The CDR3 DNA reads TGTGCCAGCAGAGGACGGGAGAGCTACAACTATGGCTACACCTTC. Translation gives CASRGRESYNYGYTF.

This rearrangement joins TRBV28 to TRBJ2-3; the match to TRBD2 covers 11 bases. The germline V gene has CDR1 MDHEN and CDR2 SYDVKM. The CDR3 is 15 amino acids. V trimming: 7 bases; J trimming: 5 bases; junction bases outside the gene matches: 8. The CDR3 DNA is TGTGCCAGCACTCTAGCGGGGGGTGGAATAGATACGCAGTATTTT. Its protein product is CASTLAGGGIDTQYF.

V gene TRBV7-9 combines with J gene TRBJ2-3; 11 bases are a match to TRBD1. Germline V gene data show CDR1 as SEHNR and CDR2 as FQNEAQ (reference sequence). CDR3 length: 16 residues. After removal of 3 bases from V and 7 bases from J, the junction contained 9 bases not matched to a gene. The CDR3 here is CASSFARGQGAHTQYF. CDR3 DNA sequence: TGTGCCAGCAGCTTCGCCCGAGGACAGGGGGCTCATACGCAGTATTTT.

This clonotype turned up a few times. The rearrangement joins TRBV6-1 to TRBJ2-1; weak D call: TRBD1 (6 bases). The CDR3 spans 19 residues. Trimming removed 6 bases from V and 5 bases from J, with 29 bases in between. The germline V gene encodes CDR1 MNHNS and CDR2 SASEGT. The CDR3 protein is CASRAVDPGTTSMNNEQFF. The CDR3 DNA follows: TGTGCCAGCAGGGCCGTAGATCCCGGGACAACCTCCATGAACAATGAGCAGTTCTTC.

This clonotype was detected a few times. The chain combines TRBV24-1 with TRBJ2-3, with 8 nucleotides matching TRBD1. The CDR3 runs to 15 residues. J lost 5 bases, V lost 4 bases, and 7 bases had no gene match. CDR1 is KGHDR and CDR2 is SFDVKD in the germline V gene. CDR3 loop: CATSERQGAEDTQYF. As DNA, the CDR3 is TGTGCCACCAGTGAAAGGCAGGGGGCCGAAGATACGCAGTATTTT.

This clonotype was found a few times. The chain couples TRBV25-1 to TRBJ2-5; either TRBD1 or TRBD2 may supply D (7 bases each). V shed 4 bases and J shed 9 bases, with 21 bases lying between them. CDR1 MGHDK and CDR2 SYGVNS come from the germline V gene. The CDR3 consists of 15 residues. The CDR3 region has the DNA TGTGCCAGCAGTGGAGCGGGGACAGCGAGGAACGCCCAGTACTTC. Translation: CASSGAGTARNAQYF. The variable domain in full, completed from reference TRBV25-1 and TRBJ2-5, reads EADIYQTPRYLVIGTGKKITLECSQTMGHDKMYWYQQDPGMELHLIHYSYGVNSTEKGDLSSESTVSRIRTEHFPLTLESARPSHTSQYLCASSGAGTARNAQYFGPGTRLLVL.

This clonotype appeared a few times. This rearrangement joins TRBV28 to TRBJ2-5, with 9 positions matching TRBD1. This CDR3 region has 17 residues. The junction had 11 bases not matched to a gene; V was cut back by 3 bases and J by 3 bases. CDR1 is MDHEN, CDR2 SYDVKM, per germline. In DNA, the CDR3 is TGTGCCAGCAGTTTGGGGTTGGGACAGGGAGGAGAAGAGACCCAGTACTTC. Protein product: CASSLGLGQGGEETQYF.